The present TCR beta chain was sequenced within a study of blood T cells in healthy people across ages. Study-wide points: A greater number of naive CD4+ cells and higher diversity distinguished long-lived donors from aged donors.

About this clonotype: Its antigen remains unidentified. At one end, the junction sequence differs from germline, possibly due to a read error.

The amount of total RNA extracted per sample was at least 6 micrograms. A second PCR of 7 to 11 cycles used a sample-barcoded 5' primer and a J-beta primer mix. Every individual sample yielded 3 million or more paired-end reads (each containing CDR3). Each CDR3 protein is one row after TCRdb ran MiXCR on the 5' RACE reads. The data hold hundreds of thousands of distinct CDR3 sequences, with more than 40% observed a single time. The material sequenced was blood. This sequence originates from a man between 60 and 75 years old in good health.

CDR3 coding DNA: TGCGGTGCTAGCTTCGGGACTAAGATAGATGGCTACACCTTC. This encodes CGASFGTKIDGYTF. The chain uses TRBV20-1 and TRBJ1-2; D might be TRBD1 (5 bases). This CDR3 has 14 amino acids. Germline V lookup: CDR1 DFQATT, CDR2 SNEGSKA (reference sequence).